A single T cell receptor beta chain is shown here with its context. Its antigen is unidentified. J gave up 6 bases and V 3 bases, and 12 bases lay outside the gene matches. CDR1 is SGHNT, CDR2 YYREEE, per germline (reference sequence). The CDR3 is 18 residues long. The primer mix had 60 Vbeta and 13 Jbeta primers. Assay used: immunoSEQ multiplex PCR; TCRdb lists only in-frame clones, some missing. The repertoire holds some 200,000 clones, with about 80% as singletons. This sample is part of a study of cytomegalovirus exposure and HLA in healthy donors. Regarding the study as a whole: According to the study, 160 or so TCR beta chains were cytomegalovirus-associated.

The TCR originated in a woman aged 40 to 49 in good health and CMV-seronegative. Sequencing input: PBMCs. This chain links TRBV5-4 with TRBJ2-6; 10 nucleotides align to TRBD2. The CDR3 loop reads CASSSSSGGALPANVLTF. DNA of the CDR3: TGTGCCAGCAGCTCGTCTAGCGGGGGCGCTCTGCCGGCCAACGTCCTGACTTTC.